This T cell receptor (beta chain) derives from a study of T cells after posttransplantation cyclophosphamide. Findings and limits, study-wide: Tissue-infiltrating T cells from skin or gut overlapped little with blood T cells.

Measured with immunoSEQ multiplex PCR; TCRdb has only the in-frame clones, and not every one. The sample has tens of thousands of clones, around 84% seen once. Germline CDR1 and CDR2: SGDLS and YYNGEE. The CDR3 has 14 amino acids. Trimming stripped 0 bases from V and 4 bases from J, with 10 bases between. In the case of this clone: Antigen specificity is unknown.

The rearrangement links TRBV9 to TRBJ1-1; possible D gene TRBD1, 5 bases. This TCR was recovered from a man aged 25 to 40 with a blood cancer, CMV-positive, and with a related stem cell donor. The sequencing sample was made of PBMCs. DNA of the CDR3: TGTGCCAGCAGCGTAGGGGGGGGATCCACTGAAGCTTTCTTT. As protein: CASSVGGGSTEAFF.